The 12 T cell receptor beta chains given below trace back to one sample, sequenced in a study of control samples from healthy donors and cancer patients. Only in-frame clones appear in the TCRdb table, and some are missing; sequencing was by immunoSEQ multiplex PCR. The data show fewer than 200,000 clones, roughly 90% seen once. Sequencing used blood. The receptors were sampled from a man aged 25-40 years in good health.

The CDR3 spells CASTTGRWGQPQHF. The CDR3 DNA reads as TGTGCCAGCACCACCGGACGGTGGGGTCAGCCCCAGCATTTT. This sequence joins TRBV6-5 and TRBJ1-5; D call uncertain. Germline V gene lookup returns CDR1 MNHEY and CDR2 SVGAGI. The CDR3 length is 14 residues. V was pared by 7 bases and J by 6 bases, with 16 bases between.

This clone occurred a few times. The J gene is TRBJ1-2, the V gene TRBV6-5; tentative D call: TRBD1 (6 bases). The CDR3 sequence is 15 residues long. The V and J ends lost 5 bases and 8 bases respectively, with 21 bases between them. Germline values: CDR1 MNHEY, CDR2 SVGAGI. CDR3 sequence reads: CASSPPLDRWLGYTF. The CDR3 DNA reads as TGTGCCAGCAGTCCCCCACTGGACAGATGGCTGGGCTACACCTTC.

This rearrangement joins TRBV6-2 or TRBV6-3 to TRBJ2-7, with TRBD1 matching 9 bases. V was pared by 5 bases and J by 3 bases, with 5 bases of the junction left unmatched. Germline V gene data show CDR1 as MNHEY and CDR2 as SVGEGT. The CDR3 runs 14 residues. The CDR3 reads CASSQDRGYYEQYF. The CDR3 DNA reads TGTGCCAGCAGTCAGGACAGGGGTTACTACGAGCAGTACTTC.

This chain links TRBV28 with TRBJ1-1; a possible D gene is TRBD1 (6 bases). Trimming left V 5 bases short and J 7 bases short, with 35 bases between. Germline V gene lookup returns CDR1 MDHEN and CDR2 SYDVKM. There are 20 residues in the CDR3. The CDR3 loop is CASSRRQDRFKVGNDGEAFF. The DNA of the CDR3 is TGTGCCAGCAGTCGAAGACAAGACAGGTTTAAGGTAGGGAATGATGGTGAAGCTTTCTTT.

The V call is TRBV21-1, the J call TRBJ1-4. TRBV21-1 is listed as a pseudogene. The CDR3 runs to 10 residues. The CDR3 DNA reads TGTGCCAAGCGGGATGAAAAACTGTTTTTT. Encoded protein: CAKRDEKLFF.

The chain combines TRBV28 with TRBJ1-1, with TRBD1 identical over 9 bases. The CDR3 covers 17 residues. Germline V gene data show CDR1 as MDHEN and CDR2 as SYDVKM. V was clipped by 4 bases and J by 2 bases; unmatched bases: 11. The CDR3 region is CASSSPGQGLLNTEAFF. CDR3 DNA sequence: TGTGCCAGCAGTTCGCCGGGACAGGGACTCCTTAACACTGAAGCTTTCTTT.

The DNA of the CDR3 is TGTGCCAGCAGTAGATGGACAGGGTCATTCTACGAGCAGTACTTC. Amino acids: CASSRWTGSFYEQYF. The chain joins TRBV6-5 to TRBJ2-7; TRBD1 agrees at 8 bases. J was trimmed by 3 bases and V by 5 bases; bases with no gene match: 9. The germline V gene encodes CDR1 MNHEY and CDR2 SVGAGI. CDR3 length: 15 amino acids.

This chain uses TRBV5-4 with TRBJ2-3, with D perhaps assigned TRBD1 or TRBD2 (5 bases each). From germline, CDR1 is SGHNT and CDR2 YYREEE (reference sequence). The length of the CDR3 is 13 residues. Trimming took off 6 bases at V and 2 bases at J, with 10 bases between the two ends. CDR3 amino acids: CASTGRLTDTQYF. The CDR3 bases are TGTGCCAGCACGGGACGGCTCACAGATACGCAGTATTTT.

This chain connects TRBV19 to TRBJ1-4; D not resolved. The CDR3 is 16 residues long. Germline V gene data show CDR1 as LNHDA and CDR2 as SQIVND (reference sequence). V was trimmed by 0 bases and J by 8 bases, leaving 16 bases between them. The CDR3 coding sequence is TGTGCCAGTAGTATAGACGGTTTGCGAGTCGGGGAAAAACTGTTTTTT. It yields the protein CASSIDGLRVGEKLFF.

This clone was detected once. The chain recombines TRBV9 with TRBJ2-3; D may be TRBD1 (8 bases). Germline CDR1 is SGDLS and CDR2 is YYNGEE. Trimming left V 8 bases short and J 5 bases short, with 21 bases between. This CDR3 has 15 amino acids. The CDR3 bases are TGTGCCAGTACCCGGGGGGACAGGAGGATAGATACGCAGTATTTT. Amino acids: CASTRGDRRIDTQYF.

The CDR3 DNA is TGTGCCAGTTTCATGTACAGGGAAATTTTCCGCCATTCACCCCTCCACTTT. Its protein product is CASFMYREIFRHSPLHF. The chain uses TRBV19 and TRBJ1-6; D is perhaps TRBD1 (6 bases). CDR3 length: 17 amino acids. Germline values: CDR1 LNHDA, CDR2 SQIVND (reference sequence). V dropped 8 bases and J dropped 8 bases, with 25 bases sitting between them.

The rearrangement joins TRBV30 to TRBJ1-6, with D unclear. Trimming took off 5 bases at V and 3 bases at J, with 8 bases between the two ends. Looked up from germline, CDR1 is GTSNPN and CDR2 is SVGIG (reference sequence). This CDR3 spans 13 amino acids. Here the CDR3 reads CAWAVFYNSPLHF. The CDR3 coding sequence is TGTGCCTGGGCGGTCTTCTATAATTCACCCCTCCACTTT.